The entry below gives a single T cell receptor beta chain sequence along with its context. PCR primers comprised 60 Vbeta and 13 Jbeta primers. Method: immunoSEQ multiplex PCR; TCRdb's copy keeps in-frame clones and lacks some. The sample has 150,000 to 200,000 clones. V was pared by 7 bases and J by 4 bases, with 10 bases between. Germline V CDR1 and CDR2: SEHNR, FQNEAQ (reference sequence). This CDR3 is built from 12 residues. These data are taken from a study of cytomegalovirus exposure and HLA in healthy donors. The sequencing sample was made of PBMCs. The chain couples TRBV7-9 to TRBJ1-1; D is ambiguous. The clonotype was recovered from a man aged 25-40 years in good health and CMV-seronegative. The chain's CDR3 is CASTRSSTEAFF. Written as DNA, the CDR3 is TGTGCCAGCACGCGCTCTTCCACTGAAGCTTTCTTT.